One and the same sample provided the 5 T cell receptor beta chains below, sequenced in a study of blood T cell repertoires in COVID-19. TCRdb keeps only in-frame clones here, not all; method: immunoSEQ multiplex PCR. The sample contains 350,000 to 400,000 clones, about 90% of which appear only once. Sequencing was performed on PBMCs or T cells enriched from blood (not recorded which). These receptors originate from a woman in her twenties or thirties who had recovered from COVID-19.

The chain couples TRBV7-9 to TRBJ2-7; perhaps TRBD1 as D (6 bases). V lost 5 bases and J lost 5, with 22 bases in between. Germline V gene lookup returns CDR1 SEHNR and CDR2 FQNEAQ (reference sequence). This CDR3 has 16 residues. The CDR3 loop reads CASSPRGQLGNHEQYF. The CDR3 DNA is TGTGCCAGCAGCCCCAGAGGACAGTTAGGGAACCACGAGCAGTACTTC.

CDR3 DNA sequence: TGTGCCAGCAGCTCGGGACAGGGGAGCTCCTACGAGCAGTACTTC. Residues: CASSSGQGSSYEQYF. The rearrangement joins TRBV13 to TRBJ2-7; 10 nucleotides agree with TRBD1. Looked up from germline, CDR1 is PRHDT and CDR2 is FYEKMQ (reference sequence). With 4 bases clipped from V and 0 bases from J, the junction kept 3 bases outside the gene matches. CDR3 length equals 15 residues.

The chain employs TRBV19 and TRBJ1-1; TRBD1 might be the D (6 bases). The CDR3 totals 14 residues. Per the germline V gene, CDR1 is LNHDA and CDR2 is SQIVND (reference sequence). Trimming removed 7 bases at V and 1 base at J, with 13 bases between. CDR3 loop: CASMDRGGNTEAFF. DNA for the CDR3: TGTGCCAGTATGGATAGGGGGGGGAACACTGAAGCTTTCTTT.

The V call is TRBV7-9, the J call TRBJ1-6; TRBD1 aligns across 9 bases. After removal of 6 bases from V and 9 bases from J, the junction contained 15 bases not matched to a gene. Germline loops: CDR1 SEHNR, CDR2 FQNEAQ (reference sequence). CDR3 length equals 17 residues. The chain's CDR3 is CASRSHPRQGDVSPLHF. As DNA, the CDR3 is TGTGCCAGCAGGTCCCACCCACGACAGGGGGATGTTTCACCCCTCCACTTT.

This chain joins TRBV7-8 and TRBJ2-5, with D possibly matching TRBD2 (5 bases). The CDR3 is 13 amino acids. Trimming pared 8 bases from V and 3 bases from J, leaving 13 bases between. CDR1 and CDR2 (germline): SGHVS, FQNEAQ. CDR3 DNA sequence: TGTGCCAGCGCCCCGGACGGGGAAGAGACCCAGTACTTC. Amino acids: CASAPDGEETQYF.